Only a few counts were recorded for the clone carrying this T cell receptor (beta chain). Its antigen is not identified. The read ends 3 residues shy of where the CDR3 ends; the end is completed using the germline J gene. The sample belongs to a study of T cell clonality in common variable immunodeficiency. Equal genomic DNA amounts from CVID and control samples were sequenced. The protocol was immunoSEQ multiplex PCR, while the TCRdb copy is restricted to in-frame clones and leaves out a portion. This sample shows tens of thousands of clones and no singletons; approximately 5.9% rests with the ten largest. The trim removed 3 bases at V and 7 bases at J, leaving 2 bases unmatched. The CDR3 totals 14 residues. Looked up from germline, CDR1 is SEHNR and CDR2 is FQNEAQ (reference sequence). Study-level points and caveats: In common variable immunodeficiency, TCR beta chains reportedly carried fewer deletions and N-nucleotide insertions. CVID subjects had higher TCRbeta clonality than healthy controls, most marked in about a third.

The sequence came from a person aged 18 to 69 in good health. Material: peripheral blood mononuclear cells. The V call is TRBV7-9, the J call TRBJ2-1; 11 bases line up with TRBD1. The CDR3 loop is CASSLGTGGNEQFF. The covered CDR3 bases are TGTGCCAGCAGCTTGGGGACAGGGGGGAATGAG.